The 27 T cell receptor beta chains below were found in one sample sequenced in a study of blood T cell repertoires in COVID-19. Assay: immunoSEQ multiplex PCR; the TCRdb copy retains only in-frame clones and omits some. The table has under 300,000 clones, roughly 89% seen once. What was sequenced was PBMCs or T cells enriched from blood (not recorded which). The receptor source for this set is a woman in her sixties who had recovered from COVID-19.

The V call is TRBV11-2, the J call TRBJ2-4; 9 nucleotides match TRBD2. After removal of 6 bases from V and 0 bases from J, the junction contained 3 bases not matched to a gene. CDR1 SGHAT and CDR2 FQNNGV come from the germline V gene. The CDR3 loop spans 15 amino acids. This CDR3 reads CASRTSGRAKNIQYF. The CDR3 nucleotides are TGTGCCAGCAGGACTAGCGGCCGAGCCAAAAACATTCAGTACTTC.

This chain connects TRBV6-5 to TRBJ1-1; 8 bases match TRBD1. Germline CDR1 and CDR2: MNHEY and SVGAGI. The CDR3 has 13 residues. After removal of 6 bases from V and 3 bases from J, the junction contained 3 bases not matched to a gene. CDR3 in DNA: TGTGCCAGCAGGGCGACAGGGGACACTGAAGCTTTCTTT. Protein: CASRATGDTEAFF.

The CDR3 DNA sequence: TGTGCCAGCAGCACGGGGGGCGCGAACGCGAGGGAGCTGTTTTTT. Its protein is CASSTGGANARELFF. This rearrangement joins TRBV21-1 to TRBJ2-2; TRBD2, as called in the table, went unchecked against the DNA. TRBV21-1 is tagged as a pseudogene. The CDR3 loop spans 15 amino acids.

This rearrangement joins TRBV13 to TRBJ1-2; TRBD1 might be the D (6 bases). The germline V and J ends were trimmed by 5 bases and 0 bases, with 22 bases remaining between them. Germline CDR1 is PRHDT and CDR2 is FYEKMQ (reference sequence). CDR3 length: 18 residues. CDR3 sequence: CASSIRRDILGANYGYTF. The CDR3 region has the DNA TGTGCCAGCAGCATTCGCCGGGACATCCTAGGGGCTAACTATGGCTACACCTTC.

The chain recombines TRBV28 with TRBJ1-2; D not certain. Germline CDR1 MDHEN, CDR2 SYDVKM. Trimming took off 5 bases at V and 8 bases at J, with 21 bases between the two ends. The CDR3 runs 15 residues. DNA of the CDR3: TGTGCCAGCAGTCCTACCCCCCGGGGAACGGGCGGCTACACCTTC. Translation gives CASSPTPRGTGGYTF.

The rearrangement joins TRBV28 to TRBJ1-4; 7 bases fit TRBD1. This CDR3 is 12 amino acids long. In germline, CDR1 is MDHEN, CDR2 SYDVKM. Losses at the gene ends were 10 bases for V and 7 bases for J; bases not matched to a gene: 6. CDR3 residues: CATTGAGEKLFF. CDR3 bases: TGTGCCACAACAGGGGCCGGTGAAAAACTGTTTTTT. The full variable domain, in which reference TRBV28 and TRBJ1-4 provide the parts outside the CDR3, is DVKVTQSSRYLVKRTGEKVFLECVQDMDHENMFWYRQDPGLGLRLIYFSYDVKMKEKGDIPEGYSVSREKKERFSLILESASTNQTSMYLCATTGAGEKLFFGSGTQLSVL.

The chain uses TRBV23-1 and TRBJ2-5; 10 bases map to TRBD2. TRBV23-1 is an ORF for which the function is uncertain. The CDR3 runs to 17 residues. The V gene end was trimmed by 2 bases and the J gene end by 2 bases; junction bases not matched to a gene: 8. CDR3 region: CASSQPRTSGQQETQYF. The CDR3 DNA follows: TGCGCCAGCAGTCAACCGCGGACTAGCGGTCAACAAGAGACCCAGTACTTC.

The chain uses TRBV27 and TRBJ1-1; 8 bases are shared with TRBD1. Germline V lookup: CDR1 MNHEY, CDR2 SMNVEV (reference sequence). Trimming took 6 bases from V and 5 from J; bases not matched to a gene: 17. CDR3 size: 17 residues. In DNA, the CDR3 is TGTGCCAGCAGACAAACCCTCACAAGACAGGGGTATACTGAAGCTTTCTTT. Translating gives CASRQTLTRQGYTEAFF.

A single count supports this clone. The chain links TRBV2 to TRBJ1-2; D not resolved. V was clipped by 1 base and J by 8 bases, with 11 bases between them. Germline CDR1 and CDR2: SNHLY and FYNNEI. CDR3 size: 13 residues. The CDR3 loop reads CASSEVYGVGYTF. Written as DNA, the CDR3 is TGTGCCAGCAGTGAAGTATACGGGGTCGGCTACACCTTC.

A single count supports this clone. The chain couples TRBV3-1 (or the pseudogene TRBV3-2) to TRBJ2-7; TRBD2 might be the D (6 bases). Trimming took 5 bases from V and 5 from J, leaving 19 bases between them. Germline CDR1 reads LGHDT; CDR2 reads YNNKEL (reference sequence). The CDR3 has 15 amino acids. The DNA for the CDR3 is TGTGCCAGCAGCTCCTGGGACTCCCTCAAGAACGAGCAGTACTTC. This encodes CASSSWDSLKNEQYF.

The rearrangement uses TRBV2 and TRBJ1-4; 11 positions agree with TRBD1. The germline V gene has CDR1 SNHLY and CDR2 FYNNEI. With V trimmed by 7 bases and J by 8 bases, 3 bases remained unmatched. This CDR3 has 13 residues. The CDR3 loop is CASTGTGGEKLFF. As DNA, the CDR3 is TGTGCCAGCACCGGGACAGGGGGAGAAAAACTGTTTTTT.

J is TRBJ1-1 and V is TRBV10-1; D is perhaps TRBD1 (5 bases). CDR3 size: 13 residues. Deletions cut 5 bases from V and 7 bases from J, with 14 bases between. Germline CDR1 WNHNN, CDR2 SYGVQD (reference sequence). In nucleotides, the CDR3 is TGCGCCAGCAGTTTAAGCGGGGGTAGTGAAGCTTTCTTT. The encoded protein is CASSLSGGSEAFF.

The rearrangement joins TRBV21-1 to TRBJ2-4; the listed D gene, TRBD2, was not tested against the DNA. TRBV21-1 is flagged as a pseudogene. This CDR3 spans 18 amino acids. The CDR3 loop reads CANASGAQLPLAKNIQYF. The DNA of the CDR3 is TGTGCCAACGCGAGCGGGGCCCAGTTGCCTTTGGCCAAAAACATTCAGTACTTC.

This rearrangement joins TRBV29-1 to TRBJ2-7; D is unresolved. Germline V gene data show CDR1 as SQVTM and CDR2 as ANQGSEA. The CDR3 consists of 12 residues. V was pared by 4 bases and J by 7 bases, with 14 bases between. The CDR3 DNA is TGCAGCGTTGTCACCCAGATGAATGAGCAGTACTTC. This sequence encodes CSVVTQMNEQYF.

V and J are TRBV7-2 and TRBJ1-6; 8 nucleotides line up with TRBD1. This CDR3 comprises 18 residues. Per the germline V gene, CDR1 is SGHTA and CDR2 is FQGNSA. J gave up 8 bases and V 0 bases, and 12 bases lay outside the gene matches. The CDR3 spells CASSLAYLVRGQDSPLHF. The CDR3 DNA follows: TGTGCCAGCAGCTTAGCATATTTGGTTCGGGGACAGGATTCACCCCTCCACTTT.

The chain joins TRBV15 to TRBJ2-3; perhaps TRBD2 as D (7 bases). V was cut by 2 bases and J by 0 bases, with 15 bases left in between. The CDR3 has 17 amino acids. Germline assignment: CDR1 LNHNV and CDR2 YYDKDF (reference sequence). The CDR3 DNA reads TGTGCCACCAGCAGATCATTAGGGGGGGCGAGCACAGATACGCAGTATTTT. It yields the protein CATSRSLGGASTDTQYF. The full variable domain, in which reference TRBV15 and TRBJ2-3 provide the parts outside the CDR3, is DAMVIQNPRYQVTQFGKPVTLSCSQTLNHNVMYWYQQKSSQAPKLLFHYYDKDFNNEADTPDNFQSRRPNTSFCFLDIRSPGLGDTAMYLCATSRSLGGASTDTQYFGPGTRLTVL.

V gene TRBV29-1 combines with J gene TRBJ2-5; TRBD1 is a possible D gene (5 bases). The CDR3 runs to 14 residues. Trimming shortened V by 3 bases and J by 2 bases, and 13 bases separated the two germline ends. Germline-derived CDR1 and CDR2 are SQVTM and ANQGSEA. The CDR3 reads CSVESQGRQETQYF. The DNA for the CDR3 is TGCAGCGTTGAGTCGCAGGGCAGGCAAGAGACCCAGTACTTC. The full variable domain, its missing parts supplied by reference TRBV29-1 and TRBJ2-5, is SAVISQKPSRDICQRGTSLTIQCQVDSQVTMMFWYRQQPGQSLTLIATANQGSEATYESGFVIDKFPISRPNLTFSTLTVSNMSPEDSSIYLCSVESQGRQETQYFGPGTRLLVL.

The rearrangement uses TRBV10-2 and TRBJ2-2; possible D gene TRBD2, 6 bases. Deletions cut 10 bases from V and 7 bases from J, with 10 bases between. The CDR3 is 11 amino acids. Germline assignment: CDR1 WSHSY and CDR2 SAAADI. In DNA, the CDR3 is TGCGCCACCACGGAGGGCGGGGAGCTGTTTTTT. Translation gives CATTEGGELFF.

This chain uses TRBV11-2 with TRBJ1-1, with D possibly being TRBD1 (6 bases). From germline, CDR1 is SGHAT and CDR2 FQNNGV. CDR3 length equals 15 residues. The V gene lost 0 bases and the J gene lost 5 bases, with 13 bases spanning the gap. CDR3 region: CASSLEGAWGTEAFF. The CDR3 region has the DNA TGTGCCAGCAGCTTAGAGGGGGCCTGGGGTACTGAAGCTTTCTTT.

The sample holds one count of this clone. The genes are TRBV9 and TRBJ2-7; possible D gene TRBD1, 6 bases. Germline CDR1 SGDLS, CDR2 YYNGEE. The CDR3 has 14 amino acids. The V end was cut by 0 bases, the J end by 7 bases, with 14 bases between. The CDR3 region has the DNA TGTGCCAGCAGCGTAGCTACATGGGGGCGGGAGCAGTACTTC. Protein: CASSVATWGREQYF.

CDR3 in amino acids: CASSIQGAKNIQYF. CDR3 DNA: TGTGCCAGCAGCATACAGGGAGCCAAAAACATTCAGTACTTC. The chain carries TRBV5-4 and TRBJ2-4; D perhaps matches TRBD1 (6 bases). This CDR3 spans 14 amino acids. Germline lookup yields CDR1 SGHNT and CDR2 YYREEE (reference sequence). V was shortened by 4 bases and J by 0 bases, with 8 bases between the two germline ends. The whole variable domain, filled in from reference TRBV5-4 and TRBJ2-4, reads ETGVTQSPTHLIKTRGQQVTLRCSSQSGHNTVSWYQQALGQGPQFIFQYYREEENGRGNFPPRFSGLQFPNYSSELNVNALELDDSALYLCASSIQGAKNIQYFGAGTRLSVL.

The CDR3 here is CASSERTELNTEAFF. The DNA for the CDR3 is TGCGCCAGCAGTGAGAGGACAGAGCTGAACACTGAAGCTTTCTTT. V and J are TRBV10-1 and TRBJ1-1; D may be TRBD1 (6 bases). The V gene's germline CDR1 is WNHNN and CDR2 SYGVQD (reference sequence). CDR3 size: 15 residues. Trimming left V 2 bases short and J 0 bases short, with 10 bases between.

This clone showed up just once. The rearrangement uses TRBV4-1 and TRBJ1-3; TRBD1 matches 8 bases. Losses at the gene ends were 4 bases for V and 0 bases for J; bases not matched to a gene: 11. CDR1 and CDR2 (germline): MGHRA, YSYEKL. The CDR3 totals 18 residues. The CDR3 DNA reads as TGCGCCAGCAGCCGCCCCCTACCGGGACAGGTCTCTGGAAACACCATATATTTT. This codes for CASSRPLPGQVSGNTIYF.

The chain links TRBV2 to TRBJ2-7, with 10 nucleotides matching TRBD2. The V segment lost 4 bases and the J segment 4 bases; nucleotides outside the gene matches: 7. Germline assignment: CDR1 SNHLY and CDR2 FYNNEI. This CDR3 is built from 15 residues. The CDR3 spells CASSVGTSVMYEQYF. The CDR3 nucleotides are TGTGCCAGCAGTGTAGGGACTAGCGTTATGTACGAGCAGTACTTC.

The genes are TRBV6-5 and TRBJ2-7; 7 bases are shared with TRBD2. Germline CDR1 is MNHEY and CDR2 is SVGAGI. The CDR3 runs 13 residues. With V trimmed by 7 bases and J by 0 bases, 3 bases remained unmatched. Here the CDR3 reads CASIGGSSYEQYF. CDR3 sequence (DNA): TGTGCCAGCATAGGCGGGAGCTCCTACGAGCAGTACTTC.

The V gene is TRBV13, the J gene TRBJ2-1, with TRBD2 as a possible D gene (5 bases). This CDR3 comprises 15 residues. V lost 3 bases and J lost 7, with 16 bases in between. CDR1 and CDR2 (germline): PRHDT, FYEKMQ (reference sequence). CDR3 nucleotide sequence: TGTGCCAGCAGCTTGGACTTGTTCCTGGGGAATGAGCAGTTCTTC. As protein: CASSLDLFLGNEQFF.

This rearrangement joins TRBV2 to TRBJ1-2; D remains unclear. Trimming removed 7 bases from V and 4 bases from J, with 10 bases in between. Germline V gene data show CDR1 as SNHLY and CDR2 as FYNNEI. The CDR3 is 12 amino acids. CDR3 nucleotides: TGTGCCAGCATCGGCAGGTCCTATGGCTACACCTTC. Its translation is CASIGRSYGYTF.